This TCR beta chain was observed in a study of blood T cell repertoires in COVID-19. Looking at the study overall: Samples representing acute and convalescent COVID-19 were sourced from the United States, Italy and Spain. From T cells, B-cell-depleted T cells, or PBMCs came the material, which was cDNA or gDNA.

Measured with immunoSEQ multiplex PCR; TCRdb has only the in-frame clones, and not every one. The sample lists 250,000 to 350,000 clones, roughly 86% occurring once. Seattle patient enrollment occurred during active infection, with longitudinal follow-up thereafter. V lost 0 bases and J 5 bases, leaving 12 bases between the germline ends. From germline, CDR1 is SGHRS and CDR2 YFSETQ. This CDR3 contains 15 residues. V is TRBV5-1 and J is TRBJ2-1; the D is unclear. The sample comprised peripheral blood. The sequence derives from a woman in her 30s with COVID-19, enrolled during active disease. The CDR3 spells CASSLVAEPHNEQFF. The CDR3 DNA sequence: TGCGCCAGCAGCTTGGTTGCGGAGCCCCACAATGAGCAGTTCTTC.